Sequencing of this TCR beta chain was carried out in a study of technical replicates of blood from a few donors. V lost 7 bases, J lost 3 bases, and 7 bases stayed unmatched. This CDR3 comprises 16 residues. CDR1 is MNHEY and CDR2 is SMNVEV in the germline V gene (reference sequence). Libraries were prepared by immunoSEQ multiplex PCR; TCRdb keeps only in-frame clonotypes and omits some of them. The repertoire holds about 16,000 clones, with about nine tenths as singletons. Sequencing was carried out using PBMCs. V usage is TRBV27 and J usage is TRBJ2-7; 15 bases fit TRBD2. The clonotype was recovered from a human donor in good health. DNA for the CDR3: TGTGCCAGCAAACCAGGGACTAGCGGGAGGATCTACGAGCAGTACTTC. It translates to CASKPGTSGRIYEQYF.